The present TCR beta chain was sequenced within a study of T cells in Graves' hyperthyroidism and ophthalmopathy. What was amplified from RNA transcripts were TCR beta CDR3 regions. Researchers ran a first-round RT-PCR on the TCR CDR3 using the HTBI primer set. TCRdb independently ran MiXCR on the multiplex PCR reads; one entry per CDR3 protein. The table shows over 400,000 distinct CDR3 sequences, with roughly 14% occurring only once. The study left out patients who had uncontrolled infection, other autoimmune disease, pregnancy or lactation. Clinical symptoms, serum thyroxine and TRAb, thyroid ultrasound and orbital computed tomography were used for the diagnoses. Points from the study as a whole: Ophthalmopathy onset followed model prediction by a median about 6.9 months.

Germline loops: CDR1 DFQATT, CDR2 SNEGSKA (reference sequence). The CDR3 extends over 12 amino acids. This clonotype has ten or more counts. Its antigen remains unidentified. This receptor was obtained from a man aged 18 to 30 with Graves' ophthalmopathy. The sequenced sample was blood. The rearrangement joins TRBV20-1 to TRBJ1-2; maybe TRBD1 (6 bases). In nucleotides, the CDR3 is TGCAGCACGATACAGGGCGACTATGGCTACACCTTC. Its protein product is CSTIQGDYGYTF.